The 12 T cell receptor beta chains below were found in one sample sequenced in a study of regulatory T cells in long-lasting Graves disease. With iRepertoire HTBI primers and Arm-PCR of CDR3 regions, TCR beta libraries were built. TCRdb fed the multiplex PCR reads into MiXCR, producing one record per CDR3 protein. The sample carries about 320,000 distinct CDR3 sequences, 15% to 20% recorded once. Time point specified: newly diagnosed GD, antithyroid drugs for less than 3 months. With RNA extracted from PBMCs as input, the TCR library was made. The sample consisted of peripheral blood mononuclear cells (PBMCs), taken at new diagnosis, from a patient treated with antithyroid drugs. These receptors all come from a female donor with Graves disease.

V gene TRBV25-1 combines with J gene TRBJ2-7; TRBD2 aligns across 7 bases. Germline lookup yields CDR1 MGHDK and CDR2 SYGVNS. This CDR3 has 14 residues. V trimming: 4 bases; J trimming: 6 bases; junction bases outside the gene matches: 9. The CDR3 nucleotides read TGTGCCAGCAGTGGTCGGGAGGCCTTCCTCGAGCAGTACTTC. Protein: CASSGREAFLEQYF.

This clonotype has ten or more counts. The chain joins TRBV19 to TRBJ1-3, with D possibly TRBD1 on 5 matching bases. The CDR3 length is 15 residues. In germline, CDR1 is LNHDA, CDR2 SQIVND (reference sequence). Trimming took off 8 bases at V and 0 bases at J, with 14 bases between the two ends. CDR3 in DNA: TGTGCCAGTCTAGCAGGGACGCACTCTGGAAACACCATATATTTT. Translating gives CASLAGTHSGNTIYF. Using reference TRBV19 and TRBJ1-3 for the parts outside the CDR3, the full variable domain is DGGITQSPKYLFRKEGQNVTLSCEQNLNHDAMYWYRQDPGQGLRLIYYSQIVNDFQKGDIAEGYSVSREKKESFPLTVTSAQKNPTAFYLCASLAGTHSGNTIYFGEGSWLTVV.

The chain has TRBV7-3 and TRBJ2-7; D unclear. The CDR3 spans 14 residues. Trimming shortened V by 1 base and J by 5 bases, and 12 bases separated the two germline ends. Germline CDR1 SGHTA, CDR2 FQGTGA. CDR3 in amino acids: CASSLNGLGDEQYF. For the CDR3, the DNA is TGTGCCAGCAGCTTAAACGGCCTCGGCGACGAGCAGTACTTC.

This clonotype occurred many times. This rearrangement joins TRBV6-1 to TRBJ2-7; possibly TRBD1 or TRBD2 for D (6 bases each). Germline values: CDR1 MNHNS, CDR2 SASEGT. V shed 7 bases and J shed 0 bases, with 13 bases lying between them. The CDR3 totals 14 residues. The CDR3 loop is CASMDGGTSYEQYF. CDR3 sequence (DNA): TGTGCCAGCATGGACGGGGGCACCTCCTACGAGCAGTACTTC.

The chain links TRBV6-1 to TRBJ1-6; 7 positions agree with TRBD1. With V trimmed by 6 bases and J by 7 bases, 9 bases remained unmatched. Germline V gives CDR1 MNHNS, CDR2 SASEGT. This CDR3 spans 15 amino acids. The CDR3 loop reads CASRETGKPNSPLHF. The DNA for the CDR3 is TGTGCCAGCAGGGAGACAGGGAAGCCGAATTCACCCCTCCACTTT.

This clonotype was picked up many times. V gene TRBV30 combines with J gene TRBJ1-2; D is unresolved. The CDR3 length is 14 residues. V lost 0 bases to trimming and J lost 3 bases, with 11 bases between them. CDR1 is GTSNPN and CDR2 is SVGIG in the germline V gene (reference sequence). The CDR3 reads CAWSVPRNDYGYTF. For the CDR3, the DNA is TGTGCCTGGAGTGTACCAAGGAATGACTATGGCTACACCTTC.

The rearrangement links TRBV28 to TRBJ2-3, with D possibly TRBD2 on 6 matching bases. The germline V gene encodes CDR1 MDHEN and CDR2 SYDVKM. This CDR3 comprises 17 residues. With 4 bases removed from V and 5 bases from J, the gap between germline ends came to 22 bases. The CDR3 DNA reads as TGTGCCAGCAGTTGGATGGGGTCCCTTCGCGGGGAAGATACGCAGTATTTT. Amino acids: CASSWMGSLRGEDTQYF. Combining the CDR3 with reference TRBV28 and TRBJ2-3 gives the whole variable domain DVKVTQSSRYLVKRTGEKVFLECVQDMDHENMFWYRQDPGLGLRLIYFSYDVKMKEKGDIPEGYSVSREKKERFSLILESASTNQTSMYLCASSWMGSLRGEDTQYFGPGTRLTVL.

As for this clonotype: The junction departs from germline at one end; a sequencing error may be responsible. V usage is TRBV3-1 and J usage is TRBJ1-1; D gene unclear. This CDR3 has 15 residues. Germline values: CDR1 LGHDT, CDR2 YNNKEL (reference sequence). CDR3: CASIQDRGHGRKSFF. CDR3 nucleotides: TGTGCCAGCATCCAAGATCGAGGGCACGGCAGGAAATCTTTCTTT.

This clonotype has a count of ten or more. CDR3: CASSPPVWGSETQYF. CDR3 nucleotides: TGTGCCAGTAGCCCCCCGGTTTGGGGTTCGGAGACCCAGTACTTC. The V and J genes are TRBV19 and TRBJ2-5; D unclear. CDR3 length: 15 amino acids. V dropped 6 bases and J dropped 5 bases, with 19 bases sitting between them. Germline V gives CDR1 LNHDA, CDR2 SQIVND (reference sequence).

On this clonotype itself: A read error likely explains this, since a far larger clone differs by one base. This sequence joins TRBV11-2 and TRBJ2-5, with D possibly TRBD1 on 5 matching bases. The CDR3 is made up of 16 amino acids. From germline, CDR1 is SGHAT and CDR2 FQNNGV. Between the trimmed V and J ends, which lost 1 base and 11 bases, there was a span of 23 bases. CDR3 nucleotide sequence: TGTGCCAGCAGCTTAGCCCTAGGCAGGGATCGTAATGAGCAGTACTTC. Its protein is CASSLALGRDRNEQYF.

This clonotype came up once. The chain is built from TRBV28 and TRBJ2-3, with D possibly being TRBD2 (7 bases). Germline V gene sequence: CDR1 MDHEN, CDR2 SYDVKM. The CDR3 extends over 16 amino acids. V lost 3 bases to trimming and J lost 6 bases, with 19 bases between them. In DNA, the CDR3 is TGTGCCAGCAGTTTGGTGGGGGGGGGCCTCGAGGATACGCAGTATTTT. Translated, it gives CASSLVGGGLEDTQYF.

In regard to this clonotype: Since a far larger clone is one base different, this is likely a read error. The chain combines TRBV2 with TRBJ2-7; 7 positions agree with TRBD2. The germline V gene encodes CDR1 SNHLY and CDR2 FYNNEI. Trimming removed 3 bases from V and 7 bases from J; junction bases left unmatched: 12. The CDR3 runs to 15 residues. CDR3 amino acids: CASSDQGGPHNEQYF. CDR3 nucleotides: TGTGCCAGCAGTGATCAGGGAGGGCCCCACAATGAGCAGTACTTC.